Listed below are T cell receptor beta chains from one sample, sequenced in a study of post-analysis software for immune sequencing data. TCRdb re-called the PCR reads through MiXCR, storing one row per CDR3 protein. The sample shows over 700,000 distinct CDR3 sequences, 30% of them seen only once. The source material was blood. The receptors originated from a girl aged 10 to 17 with multiple sclerosis. Each CDR3 is given with its conserved first and last residue. A D gene is named only where the DNA matches it firmly. Size is stated for part of the rows, as once, few or many counts, or as a class when the clone is expanded.

d_gene,abundance,v_gene,j_gene,CDR3nt,CDR3aa
TRBD2,.,TRBV9,TRBJ2-3,TGTGCCAGCAGCGTAGGAGGCGGGAGTATCACAGATACGCAGTATTTT,CASSVGGGSITDTQYF
.,.,TRBV12-3/TRBV12-4,TRBJ1-1,TGTGCCAGCAGTTTTCAGACGAACACTGAAGCTTTCTTT,CASSFQTNTEAFF
TRBD2,.,TRBV7-2,TRBJ2-3,TGTGCCAGACCCGGGGAGCGGGAGGGTTGTACGGATACGCAGTATTTT,CARPGEREGCTDTQYF
.,.,TRBV10-1,TRBJ2-7,TGCGCCAGCAGTGAGCCGAGGGGCAGGGCCTCCGAGCAGTACTTC,CASSEPRGRASEQYF
.,.,TRBV6-2/TRBV6-3,TRBJ1-2,TGTGCCAGCAGTTACCCAGACAGAAACTATGGCTACACCTTC,CASSYPDRNYGYTF
.,few,TRBV29-1,TRBJ1-1,TGCAGCGCTAAGCCGGGGCAGAACACTGAAGCTTTCTTT,CSAKPGQNTEAFF
.,.,TRBV6-2/TRBV6-3,TRBJ2-7,TGTGCCAGCAGTTTAGCGAGAACCTACGAGCAGTACTTC,CASSLARTYEQYF
.,once,TRBV15,TRBJ2-3,TGTGCCACCAGCAGAGCACAGGCTAGCACAGATACGCGGTATTTT,CATSRAQASTDTRYF
TRBD1,.,TRBV2,TRBJ1-1,TGTGCCAGCAACGCTTGGACAGGGGGGTCGACTGAAGCTTTCTTT,CASNAWTGGSTEAFF
TRBD2,few,TRBV7-9,TRBJ2-1,TGTGCCAGCAGCCCCAAGGAGCGGGGGGGGTACAATGAGCAGTTCTTC,CASSPKERGGYNEQFF
.,.,TRBV18,TRBJ1-2,TGTGCCAGCTCACCAGAGGCAGACCAACGGTTTGGCTACACCTTC,CASSPEADQRFGYTF
.,few,TRBV20-1,TRBJ1-6,TGCAGTGGATCGGGCCAGACAGTTCATTCACCCCTCCACTTT,CSGSGQTVHSPLHF
.,.,TRBV6-1,TRBJ1-5,TGTGCCACCCAAGACAGACAAAGACCATATAGCAATCAGCCCCAGCATTTT,CATQDRQRPYSNQPQHF
TRBD1,.,TRBV4-2,TRBJ1-1,TGTACCAGCAGCCAAGACAGGGATCGGTTTTTTGGCACTGAAGCTTTCTTT,CTSSQDRDRFFGTEAFF
TRBD2,.,TRBV15,TRBJ2-7,TGTGCCACCAGCAGAGATTCGGCACTAGCGACCTACGAGCAGTACTTC,CATSRDSALATYEQYF
.,.,TRBV5-1,TRBJ2-6,TGCGCCAGCAGCTTTAGGACAGCCTCTGGGGCCAACGTCCTGACTTTC,CASSFRTASGANVLTF
TRBD1,few,TRBV3-1,TRBJ2-7,TGTGCCAGCAGCCCTAGGGGGACAGGGGACTACGAGCAGTACTTC,CASSPRGTGDYEQYF
.,few,TRBV5-1,TRBJ2-1,TGCGCCAGCAGCTCCCCCCGGGGTGGCTACAATGAGCAGTTCTTC,CASSSPRGGYNEQFF
.,.,TRBV12-3/TRBV12-4,TRBJ1-4,TGTGCCAGCAGTGAAATTAGAACGGAAAAACTGTTTTTT,CASSEIRTEKLFF
.,once,TRBV9,TRBJ2-5,TGTGCCAGCAACCGGGACAATGGCCGAGAGACCCAGTACTTC,CASNRDNGRETQYF
TRBD2,few,TRBV12-3/TRBV12-4,TRBJ2-2,TGTGCCAGCAGCCGACTAGCGGGGAGCAGGACCGGGGAGCTGTTTTTT,CASSRLAGSRTGELFF
.,.,TRBV20-1,TRBJ1-5,TGCAGTGGAGAGGAGGGCAATCAGCCCCAGCATTTT,CSGEEGNQPQHF
TRBD1,once,TRBV9,TRBJ1-1,TGTGCCAGCAGCGGGGAACCGGACAGGAGGATCACTGAAGCTTTCTTT,CASSGEPDRRITEAFF
TRBD2,.,TRBV20-1,TRBJ2-3,TGCAGTGCTAGAGTCTCCCTAGCGGGGCGCACAGATACGCAGTATTTT,CSARVSLAGRTDTQYF
.,.,TRBV20-1,TRBJ2-5,TGCAGTGCTAGGGTGATGGGCGAAGGCAATGAGCAGTACTTC,CSARVMGEGNEQYF
.,once,TRBV28,TRBJ1-3,TGTGCCAGTGGGTCTCCCGCAGGCGACTCTGGAAACACCATATATTTT,CASGSPAGDSGNTIYF
TRBD1,.,TRBV28,TRBJ2-7,TGTGCCAGCAGTGCTTTGGGACAGGGCTCCTACGAGCAGTACTTC,CASSALGQGSYEQYF
TRBD1,.,TRBV4-2,TRBJ1-5,TGTGCCAGCAGCCGGACCGGGACAGGGGGCAATCAGCCCCAGCATTTT,CASSRTGTGGNQPQHF
TRBD1,.,TRBV11-2,TRBJ2-3,TGTGCCAGCAGGGGTGGGGACAGTAGCACAGATACGCAGTATTTT,CASRGGDSSTDTQYF
TRBD2,few,TRBV10-3,TRBJ2-5,TGTGCCATCGCGGGAGGGCCAGAGACCCAGTACTTC,CAIAGGPETQYF
TRBD1,once,TRBV7-2,TRBJ1-2,TGTGCCAGCAGCTTAGGACAGGGATGGAGCGGCTACACCTTC,CASSLGQGWSGYTF
.,few,TRBV29-1,TRBJ2-2,TGCAGCGTTGGGCAGGGCCCGTCGGGCACCGGGGAGCTGTTTTTT,CSVGQGPSGTGELFF
.,.,TRBV28,TRBJ1-2,TGTGCCAGCAGTACTGACGGAAAGGGGCTGAGGGGCTACACCTTC,CASSTDGKGLRGYTF
.,.,TRBV7-9,TRBJ1-1,TGTGCCAGCAGCTCACCTCTCAGCGCCGGTCTTGAAGCTTTCTTT,CASSSPLSAGLEAFF
.,.,TRBV15,TRBJ2-7,TGTGCCACCAGCAGGCCCCGGGGCAATGAGCAGTACTTC,CATSRPRGNEQYF
TRBD2,.,TRBV20-1,TRBJ2-1,TGCAGTGCTAGAGATTTCAGGTTAGCTGGCGGGAGTGATGAGCAGTTCTTC,CSARDFRLAGGSDEQFF
.,.,TRBV20-1,TRBJ2-5,TGCAGTGCTACTGTGACGAAAGAGACCCAGTACTTC,CSATVTKETQYF
.,.,TRBV13,TRBJ2-2,TGTGCCAGCAGCCACGGACAGCTGGGCGGGGAGCTGTTTTTT,CASSHGQLGGELFF
TRBD1,.,TRBV27,TRBJ2-3,TGTGCCAGCAGTTTACGGACAGGGGTGTTGTCAGATACGCAGTATTTT,CASSLRTGVLSDTQYF
TRBD2,.,TRBV7-2,TRBJ2-7,TGTGCCAGCAGATCACTAGCGGGGGCTTCCTACGAGCAGTACTTC,CASRSLAGASYEQYF
.,few,TRBV4-3,TRBJ2-1,TGCGCCAGCAGCCATTGGGACAACGCCGATTCCTACAATGAGCAGTTCTTC,CASSHWDNADSYNEQFF
.,.,TRBV4-2,TRBJ2-1,TGTGCCAGCAACAATCGAGGGGCCCACAATGAGCAGTTCTTC,CASNNRGAHNEQFF